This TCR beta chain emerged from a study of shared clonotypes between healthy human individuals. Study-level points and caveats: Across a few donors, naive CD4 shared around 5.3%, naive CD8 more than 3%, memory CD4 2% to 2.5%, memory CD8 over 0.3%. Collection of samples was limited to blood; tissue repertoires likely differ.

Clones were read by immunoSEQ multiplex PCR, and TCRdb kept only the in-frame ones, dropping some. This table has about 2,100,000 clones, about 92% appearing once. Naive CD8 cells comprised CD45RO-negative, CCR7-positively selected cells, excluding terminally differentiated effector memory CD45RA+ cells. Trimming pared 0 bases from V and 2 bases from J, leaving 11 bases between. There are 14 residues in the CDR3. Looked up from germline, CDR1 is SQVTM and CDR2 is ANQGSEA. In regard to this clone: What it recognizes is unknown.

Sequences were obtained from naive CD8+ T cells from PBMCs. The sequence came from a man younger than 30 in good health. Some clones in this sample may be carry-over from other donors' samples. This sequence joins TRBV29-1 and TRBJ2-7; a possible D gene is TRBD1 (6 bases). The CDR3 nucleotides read TGCAGCGTTGAAGATGCCCAGGGGACCTACGAGCAGTACTTC. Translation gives CSVEDAQGTYEQYF.